A few counts support the clone carrying this T cell receptor (beta chain). V was pared by 1 base and J by 0 bases, with 15 bases between. From germline, CDR1 is KGHSH and CDR2 LQKENI. The CDR3 consists of 17 residues. One entry per CDR3 protein results from TCRdb running MiXCR on the 5' RACE reads. Found here are some 57,000 distinct CDR3 sequences, approximately 10% of them singletons; the top ten hold approximately 4%. This specimen comes from a study of early T cells in non-severe SARS-CoV-2 infection. In the study overall: The sequenced material was bulk RNA from unsorted whole blood, and its chains were unpaired.

V and J are TRBV18 and TRBJ1-2; D perhaps matches TRBD1 (5 bases). Here the sequenced sample was whole blood, taken at baseline. The TCR originated in an adult who was a healthcare worker with PCR-confirmed SARS-CoV-2 infection or an uninfected control (not recorded which). This CDR3 is CASSPQPPGRTNYGYTF. CDR3 nucleotide sequence: TGTGCCAGCTCACCACAACCTCCGGGACGGACTAACTATGGCTACACCTTC.